This entry describes one T cell receptor beta chain. Which antigen it targets is not known. Base qualities are not provided; no much larger clone lies one nucleotide away. The sample comes from a study of OX40 agonist ivuxolimab in advanced cancers. Some background on the complete study: The costimulatory receptor OX40 (CD134) was targeted by ivuxolimab, a fully human IgG2 agonistic monoclonal antibody. Intravenous ivuxolimab was administered to patients every 2 weeks at six dose levels: 0.01, 0.1, 0.3, 1.5, 3 and 10 mg/kg. Of the approximately 54 patients in dose escalation, 19 had hepatocellular carcinoma, approximately 15 had melanoma, 9 had renal cell carcinoma and 9 had head and neck cancer. A male proportion of roughly 80% and a mean age of around 60 years, ranging from 23 to 79, were recorded for the dose-escalation cohort. Prior anti-PD-1, anti-PD-L1 or anti-CTLA-4 therapy was permitted, and about two fifths of dose-escalation patients had received checkpoint inhibitors. Partial responses occurred in three dose-escalation patients, of whom one had hepatocellular carcinoma and two had cutaneous melanoma. Peripheral TCRbeta sequencing was intended to test whether TCR sequence diversity was altered and clonal T-cell expansion was caused by ivuxolimab. The paper describes the monotherapy dose-escalation part (N = 52 patients) of the phase I trial of ivuxolimab.

To sequence the TCRbeta CDR3 region, genomic DNA was isolated from the sorted cells. TCRbeta CDR3 regions were sequenced using the immunoSEQ Assay. Here the immuneACCESS table is served through TCRdb, limited to in-frame sequences with V and J called. Missing clones are a known gap in these copies; in checked studies unresolved V genes cover under half, and the rest lacks a known reason. Recorded for this sample are some 50,000 clones; 70% to 85% of them occurred a single time. The top ten constitute approximately 1.8% of the sample. The trial excluded patients who had a history of autoimmune disease or were on systemic immunosuppression. Peripheral blood for TCR sequencing was drawn from every dose cohort at baseline, at cycle 4 day 1 and at cycle 7 day 1. The samples were taken from a phase I, first-in-human, multicenter, open-label dose-escalation trial of ivuxolimab. The trial enrolled adults with locally advanced or metastatic head and neck squamous cell, hepatocellular, melanoma or renal cell carcinoma. Before TCR sequencing, CD4+ T cells and CD8+ T cells were sorted from peripheral blood as separate populations.

Here is what the overall study found, with its caveats: Low levels of normalized T-cell clonal expansion were also shown by some nonresponding patients. At doses of 0.1 to 3.0 mg/kg, clonal expansion of both CD4+ and CD8+ T cells in blood was seen between baseline and week 6. Which antigens the clonally expanded peripheral T cells were specific for was not determined. After ivuxolimab, CD8+ T cells had more expanded clones than CD4+ T cells on average. Partial responders in the 0.1-3.0 mg/kg groups had among the lowest normalized peripheral clonal expansion, especially among CD8+ T cells.

Including cysteine and phenylalanine, the CDR3 has 15 amino acids. The CDR3 DNA has 45 bases and is translated from base 1. Germline trimming: 4 bases from V, 1 base from J; junction bases outside gene matches: 5. CDR1 and CDR2 are drawn from the germline V gene: MNHNS, SASEGT. The specimen comprised CD4+ or CD8+ T cells sorted from blood, sampled in a trial of the OX40 agonist ivuxolimab. The source is an adult with an advanced solid tumor such as melanoma, head and neck, liver or kidney cancer. This sequence uses TRBV6-1 and TRBJ1-1, with TRBD1 matching 8 junction bases. This receptor carries the CDR3 CASSALGQANTEAFF. The base sequence is TGTGCCAGCAGTGCCCTGGGACAGGCGAACACTGAAGCTTTCTTT.